One sample yielded the 13 T cell receptor beta chains listed below, sequenced in a study of cytomegalovirus exposure and HLA in healthy donors. Primers: 60 Vbeta forward and 13 Jbeta reverse. This table comes from immunoSEQ multiplex PCR, and its TCRdb copy is limited to in-frame clones, with some not included. Of roughly 150,000 clones in the sample, about 66% were seen once. The sequencing input was PBMCs. These receptor sequences come from a human donor in good health.

With respect to this clone: The junction departs from germline at one end; a sequencing error may be responsible. The chain joins TRBV7-9 to TRBJ1-3, with a weak D call TRBD1 (5 bases). The germline gives CDR1 SEHNR, CDR2 FQNEAQ (reference sequence). This CDR3 comprises 15 residues. DNA of the CDR3: TGTGCCAGCAGCTGGAGCACAGGAGTTGGAAACACCGTATATTTT. Amino acid sequence: CASSWSTGVGNTVYF.

The rearrangement joins TRBV2 to TRBJ2-5; 10 bases fit TRBD2. The CDR3 extends over 14 amino acids. J was trimmed by 5 bases and V by 7 bases; bases with no gene match: 7. Germline CDR1 is SNHLY and CDR2 is FYNNEI. CDR3 nucleotide sequence: TGTGCCAGCACAAATCTAGCGGGAGTGGAGACCCAGTACTTC. Protein product: CASTNLAGVETQYF.

The chain employs TRBV11-2 and TRBJ1-2, with a tentative D call TRBD1 (5 bases). Germline V gene sequence: CDR1 SGHAT, CDR2 FQNNGV. Trimming took 3 bases from V and 0 from J, leaving 11 bases between them. This CDR3 has 15 residues. In DNA, the CDR3 is TGTGCCAGCAGCTTGGGCGACAGCTCTAACTATGGCTACACCTTC. Protein: CASSLGDSSNYGYTF. Using reference TRBV11-2 and TRBJ1-2 for the parts outside the CDR3, the full variable domain is EAGVAQSPRYKIIEKRQSVAFWCNPISGHATLYWYQQILGQGPKLLIQFQNNGVVDDSQLPKDRFSAERLKGVDSTLKIQPAKLEDSAVYLCASSLGDSSNYGYTFGSGTRLTVV.

This clone has only one observation. This rearrangement joins TRBV5-6 to TRBJ1-2, with D maybe TRBD1 (5 bases). The germline CDR1 and CDR2 sequences are SGHDT and YYEEEE. V lost 4 bases and J 3 bases, leaving 7 bases between the germline ends. This CDR3 spans 12 amino acids. CDR3 in amino acids: CASSIQDYGYTF. CDR3 nucleotides: TGTGCCAGCAGCATACAGGACTATGGCTACACCTTC.

This chain links TRBV9 with TRBJ2-1; 11 nucleotides agree with TRBD2. V shed 0 bases and J 6 bases; nucleotides not matched to a gene: 8. The length of the CDR3 is 17 residues. Germline-derived CDR1 and CDR2 are SGDLS and YYNGEE. Here the CDR3 DNA reads TGTGCCAGCAGCGTAGCCCCAACTAGCGGGAGTAGCAATGAGCAGTTCTTC. Its translation: CASSVAPTSGSSNEQFF.

This clone was seen a handful of times. The CDR3: CASSLTGISYEQYF. As DNA, the CDR3 is TGCGCCAGCAGCTTGACAGGGATCTCCTACGAGCAGTACTTC. J is TRBJ2-7 and V is TRBV5-1; weak D call: TRBD1 (6 bases). V was clipped by 1 base and J by 0 bases, with 8 bases between them. CDR1 SGHRS and CDR2 YFSETQ come from the germline V gene. This CDR3 contains 14 residues.

This clone appeared a few times. This chain links TRBV7-6 with TRBJ2-7, with D perhaps TRBD2 (6 bases). This CDR3 is 15 amino acids long. From germline, CDR1 is SGHVS and CDR2 FNYEAQ. The germline V and J ends were trimmed by 0 bases and 2 bases, with 11 bases remaining between them. The CDR3 DNA reads TGTGCCAGCAGCTTAGCGGCGGGAAAGCCCTACGAGCAGTACTTC. The encoded protein is CASSLAAGKPYEQYF.

This chain links TRBV28 with TRBJ2-7; 10 bases map to TRBD2. The CDR3 extends over 16 amino acids. Trimming cost V 4 bases and J 0 bases; bases outside gene matches: 6. Per germline, CDR1 MDHEN and CDR2 SYDVKM. CDR3 sequence reads: CASSWASGSSSYEQYF. The CDR3, as DNA: TGTGCCAGCAGTTGGGCTAGCGGGAGCAGCTCCTACGAGCAGTACTTC.

The rearrangement uses TRBV9 and TRBJ1-2, with 8 bases aligning to TRBD1. Germline V lookup: CDR1 SGDLS, CDR2 YYNGEE. The CDR3 spans 14 residues. The trim removed 0 bases at V and 7 bases at J, leaving 5 bases unmatched. CDR3 loop: CASSVGSGGFGYTF. The CDR3 coding sequence is TGTGCCAGCAGCGTAGGGTCAGGGGGCTTTGGCTACACCTTC.

This chain's CDR3 is CASSLEMGRSPYGYTF. The CDR3 DNA is TGTGCCAGCAGCTTAGAGATGGGTCGGAGCCCCTATGGCTACACCTTC. The chain is built from TRBV7-9 and TRBJ1-2, with no clear D. Trimming took 1 base from V and 4 from J, leaving 16 bases between them. The germline V gene encodes CDR1 SEHNR and CDR2 FQNEAQ (reference sequence). The CDR3 spans 16 residues.

The chain has TRBV19 and TRBJ1-1, with a possible D match to TRBD1 (5 bases). In germline, CDR1 is LNHDA, CDR2 SQIVND (reference sequence). The ends were cut back, 7 bases at V and 5 bases at J, with 17 bases in the middle. The CDR3 runs to 14 residues. The CDR3 loop reads CASTFGRGGTEAFF. The CDR3 nucleotides read TGTGCCAGTACCTTCGGACGGGGGGGGACTGAAGCTTTCTTT.

The rearrangement links TRBV11-2 to TRBJ1-4; 7 bases are shared with TRBD1. The CDR3 has 17 amino acids. J lost 4 bases, V lost 2 bases, and 10 bases had no gene match. Per the germline V gene, CDR1 is SGHAT and CDR2 is FQNNGV. CDR3 DNA sequence: TGTGCCAGCAGCTTAAGAGGGGCGACAGGGATTAATGAAAAACTGTTTTTT. Amino acid sequence: CASSLRGATGINEKLFF. The full variable domain, completed using reference TRBV11-2 and TRBJ1-4, is EAGVAQSPRYKIIEKRQSVAFWCNPISGHATLYWYQQILGQGPKLLIQFQNNGVVDDSQLPKDRFSAERLKGVDSTLKIQPAKLEDSAVYLCASSLRGATGINEKLFFGSGTQLSVL.

The chain links TRBV19 to TRBJ1-5, with 8 bases fitting TRBD1. CDR3 length: 14 residues. Trimming at V came to 9 bases and at J to 0 bases, leaving 4 bases not matched to a gene. The germline V gene encodes CDR1 LNHDA and CDR2 SQIVND (reference sequence). The CDR3 DNA reads as TGTGCCAGCAACGACAGGGGTAGCAATCAGCCCCAGCATTTT. It translates to CASNDRGSNQPQHF. Variable domain in full (rest from reference TRBV19 and TRBJ1-5): DGGITQSPKYLFRKEGQNVTLSCEQNLNHDAMYWYRQDPGQGLRLIYYSQIVNDFQKGDIAEGYSVSREKKESFPLTVTSAQKNPTAFYLCASNDRGSNQPQHFGDGTRLSIL.